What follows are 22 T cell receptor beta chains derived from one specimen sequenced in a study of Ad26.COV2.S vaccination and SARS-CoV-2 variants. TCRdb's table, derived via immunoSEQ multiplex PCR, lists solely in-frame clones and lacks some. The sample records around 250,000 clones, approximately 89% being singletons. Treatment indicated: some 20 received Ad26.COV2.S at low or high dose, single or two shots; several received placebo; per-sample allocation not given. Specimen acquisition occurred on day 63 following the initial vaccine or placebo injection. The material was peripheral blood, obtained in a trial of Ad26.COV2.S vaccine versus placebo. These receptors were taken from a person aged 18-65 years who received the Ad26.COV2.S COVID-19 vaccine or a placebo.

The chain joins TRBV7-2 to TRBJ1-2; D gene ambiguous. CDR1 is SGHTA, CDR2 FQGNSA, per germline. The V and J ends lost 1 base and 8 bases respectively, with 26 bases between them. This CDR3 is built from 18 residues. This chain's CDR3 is CASSLERLAIATRQGYTF. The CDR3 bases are TGTGCCAGCAGCTTAGAACGTTTAGCGATCGCTACCCGGCAGGGCTACACCTTC.

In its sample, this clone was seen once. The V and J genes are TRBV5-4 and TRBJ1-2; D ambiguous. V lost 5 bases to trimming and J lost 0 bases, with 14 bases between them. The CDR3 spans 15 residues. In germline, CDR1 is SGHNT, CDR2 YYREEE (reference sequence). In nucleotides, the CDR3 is TGTGCCAGCAGTTATCGAGGGCTAGCTAACTATGGCTACACCTTC. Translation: CASSYRGLANYGYTF.

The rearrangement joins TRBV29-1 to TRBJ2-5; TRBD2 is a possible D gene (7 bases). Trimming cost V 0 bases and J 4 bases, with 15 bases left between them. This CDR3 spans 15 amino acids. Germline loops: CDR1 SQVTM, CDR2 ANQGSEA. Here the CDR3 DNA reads TGCAGCGTTGAAGATGTAGGGGGGGACACAGAGACCCAGTACTTC. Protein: CSVEDVGGDTETQYF.

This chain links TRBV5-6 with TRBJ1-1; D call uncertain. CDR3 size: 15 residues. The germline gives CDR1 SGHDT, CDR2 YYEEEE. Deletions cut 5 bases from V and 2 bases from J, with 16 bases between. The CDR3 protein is CASREIGGINTEAFF. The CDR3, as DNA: TGTGCCAGCAGGGAGATAGGTGGTATTAACACTGAAGCTTTCTTT.

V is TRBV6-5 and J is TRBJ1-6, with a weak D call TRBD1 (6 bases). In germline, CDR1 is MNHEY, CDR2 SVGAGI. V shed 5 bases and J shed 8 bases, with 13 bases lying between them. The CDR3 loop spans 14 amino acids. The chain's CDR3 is CASSLTGSYSPLHF. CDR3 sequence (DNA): TGTGCCAGCAGTCTTACAGGGTCCTATTCACCCCTCCACTTT.

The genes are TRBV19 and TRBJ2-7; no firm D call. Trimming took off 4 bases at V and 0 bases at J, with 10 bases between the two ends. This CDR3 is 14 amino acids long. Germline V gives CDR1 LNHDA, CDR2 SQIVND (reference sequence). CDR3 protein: CASSTRSGSYEQYF. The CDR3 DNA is TGTGCCAGTAGTACCCGCTCCGGCTCCTACGAGCAGTACTTC.

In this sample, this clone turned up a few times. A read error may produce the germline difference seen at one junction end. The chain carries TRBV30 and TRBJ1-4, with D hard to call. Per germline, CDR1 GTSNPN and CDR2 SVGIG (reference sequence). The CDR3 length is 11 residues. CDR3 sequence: CCVRIGVKLFF. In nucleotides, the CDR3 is TGCTGTGTTCGGATCGGGGTAAAACTGTTTTTT.

CDR3 nucleotides: TGTGCCAGCAGTACGAACAGGGTGTCTGAAGCTTTCTTT. It specifies CASSTNRVSEAFF. The genes are TRBV12-3 or TRBV12-4 and TRBJ1-1; tentatively, D is TRBD1 (6 bases). Trimming stripped 5 bases from V and 6 bases from J, with 13 bases between. The length of the CDR3 is 13 residues.

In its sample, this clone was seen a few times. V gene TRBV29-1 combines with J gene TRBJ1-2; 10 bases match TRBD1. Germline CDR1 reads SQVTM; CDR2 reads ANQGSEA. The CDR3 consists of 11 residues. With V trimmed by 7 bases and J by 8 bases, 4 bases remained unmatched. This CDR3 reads CSAGQGGGYTF. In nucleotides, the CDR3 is TGCAGCGCTGGACAGGGGGGAGGCTACACCTTC.

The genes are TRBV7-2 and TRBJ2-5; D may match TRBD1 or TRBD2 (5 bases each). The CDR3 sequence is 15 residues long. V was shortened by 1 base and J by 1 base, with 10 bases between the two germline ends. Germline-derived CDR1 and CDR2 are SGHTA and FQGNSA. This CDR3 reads CASSLVPGPQETQYF. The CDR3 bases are TGTGCCAGCAGCTTAGTCCCGGGGCCCCAAGAGACCCAGTACTTC.

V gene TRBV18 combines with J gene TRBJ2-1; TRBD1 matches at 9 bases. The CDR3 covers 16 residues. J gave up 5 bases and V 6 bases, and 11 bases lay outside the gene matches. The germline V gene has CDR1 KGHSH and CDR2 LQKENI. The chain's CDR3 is CASSWTGATTNNEQFF. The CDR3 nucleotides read TGTGCCAGCTCTTGGACAGGGGCGACGACCAACAATGAGCAGTTCTTC.

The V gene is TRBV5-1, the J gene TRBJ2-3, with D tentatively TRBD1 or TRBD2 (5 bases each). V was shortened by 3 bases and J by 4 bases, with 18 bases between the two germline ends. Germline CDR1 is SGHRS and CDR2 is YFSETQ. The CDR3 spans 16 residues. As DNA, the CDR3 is TGCGCCAGCAGCTCTTTACTGGGGACGGCTGCAGATACGCAGTATTTT. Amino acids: CASSSLLGTAADTQYF.

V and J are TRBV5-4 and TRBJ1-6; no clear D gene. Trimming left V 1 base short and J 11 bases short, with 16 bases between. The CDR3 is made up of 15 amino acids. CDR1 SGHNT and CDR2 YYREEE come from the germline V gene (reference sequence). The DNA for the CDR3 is TGTGCCAGCAGCTTGAGTGCGCTTGCCGCGACACCCCTCCACTTT. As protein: CASSLSALAATPLHF.

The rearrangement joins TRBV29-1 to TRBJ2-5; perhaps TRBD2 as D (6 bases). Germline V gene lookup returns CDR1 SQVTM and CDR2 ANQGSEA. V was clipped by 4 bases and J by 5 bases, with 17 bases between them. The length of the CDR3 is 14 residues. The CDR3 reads CSVALQGGAETQYF. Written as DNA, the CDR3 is TGCAGCGTTGCTCTTCAGGGAGGTGCGGAGACCCAGTACTTC.

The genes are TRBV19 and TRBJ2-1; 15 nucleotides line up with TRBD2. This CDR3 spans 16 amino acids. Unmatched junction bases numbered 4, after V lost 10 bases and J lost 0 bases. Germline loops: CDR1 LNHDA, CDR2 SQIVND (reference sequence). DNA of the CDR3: TGTGCCACCGGGACTAGCGGGGGGTTCTCCTACAATGAGCAGTTCTTC. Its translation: CATGTSGGFSYNEQFF.

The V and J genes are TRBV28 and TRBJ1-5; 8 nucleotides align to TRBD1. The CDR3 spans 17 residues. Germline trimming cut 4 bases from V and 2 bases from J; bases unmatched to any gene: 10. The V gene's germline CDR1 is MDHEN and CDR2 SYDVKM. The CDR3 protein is CASSSGGAGDGNQPQHF. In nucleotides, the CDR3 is TGTGCCAGCAGTTCAGGGGGCGCAGGCGATGGCAATCAGCCCCAGCATTTT. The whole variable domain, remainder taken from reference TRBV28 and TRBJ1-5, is DVKVTQSSRYLVKRTGEKVFLECVQDMDHENMFWYRQDPGLGLRLIYFSYDVKMKEKGDIPEGYSVSREKKERFSLILESASTNQTSMYLCASSSGGAGDGNQPQHFGDGTRLSIL.

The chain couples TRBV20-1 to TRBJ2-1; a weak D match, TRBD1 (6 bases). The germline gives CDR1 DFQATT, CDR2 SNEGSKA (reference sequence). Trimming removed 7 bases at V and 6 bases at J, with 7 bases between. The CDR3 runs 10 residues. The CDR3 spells CSEGGNEQFF. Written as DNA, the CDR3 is TGCAGTGAAGGGGGCAATGAGCAGTTCTTC.

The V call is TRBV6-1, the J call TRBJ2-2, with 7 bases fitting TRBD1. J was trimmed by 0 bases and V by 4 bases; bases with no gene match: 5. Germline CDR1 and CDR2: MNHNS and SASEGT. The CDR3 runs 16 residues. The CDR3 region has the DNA TGTGCCAGCAGTGCCATGGACAGGCCGAACACCGGGGAGCTGTTTTTT. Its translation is CASSAMDRPNTGELFF.

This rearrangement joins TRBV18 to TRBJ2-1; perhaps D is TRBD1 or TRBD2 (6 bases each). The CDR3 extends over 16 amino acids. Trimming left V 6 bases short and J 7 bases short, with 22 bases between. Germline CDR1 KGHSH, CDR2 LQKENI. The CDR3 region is CASSPSPSGGGNEQFF. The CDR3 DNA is TGTGCCAGCTCCCCCTCCCCCAGCGGAGGGGGAAATGAGCAGTTCTTC.

The chain's CDR3 is CASREFPPYEQYF. The CDR3 DNA reads TGTGCCAGCCGAGAGTTCCCCCCTTACGAGCAGTACTTC. This chain joins TRBV6-5 and TRBJ2-7; no reliable D call. V lost 8 bases to trimming and J lost 4 bases, with 15 bases between them. The CDR3 contains 13 residues. Germline CDR1 and CDR2: MNHEY and SVGAGI.

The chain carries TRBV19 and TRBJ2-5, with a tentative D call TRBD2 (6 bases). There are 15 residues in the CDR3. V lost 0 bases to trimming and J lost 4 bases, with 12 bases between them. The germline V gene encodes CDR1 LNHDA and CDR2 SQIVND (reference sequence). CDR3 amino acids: CASSIDGSGGETQYF. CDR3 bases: TGTGCCAGTAGTATAGATGGTTCCGGGGGAGAGACCCAGTACTTC.

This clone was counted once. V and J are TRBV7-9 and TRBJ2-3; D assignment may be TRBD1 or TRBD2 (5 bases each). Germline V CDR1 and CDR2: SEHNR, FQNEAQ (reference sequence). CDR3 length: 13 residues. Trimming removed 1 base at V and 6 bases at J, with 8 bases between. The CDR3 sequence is CASSLGGADTQYF. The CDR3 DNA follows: TGTGCCAGCAGCTTAGGAGGGGCCGATACGCAGTATTTT.